Each of the 23 T cell receptor beta chains below was sequenced from the same sample in a study of T cell responses to AZD1222 COVID-19 vaccine. TCRdb's table, derived via immunoSEQ multiplex PCR, lists solely in-frame clones and lacks some. The sample holds 95,000 to 150,000 clones, 70% to 90% seen once. This specimen consisted of peripheral blood, obtained on day 0 of AZD1222 vaccination. The origin of the receptors is an adult in good health.

This clone was recorded a few times. The chain uses TRBV11-3 and TRBJ1-1, with D uncertain. Trimming shortened V by 2 bases and J by 4 bases, and 11 bases separated the two germline ends. CDR1 and CDR2 (germline): SGHNT, YENEEA. CDR3 length: 14 residues. DNA of the CDR3: TGTGCCAGCAGCTTATCATCGGGTTCCACTGAAGCTTTCTTT. Translated, it gives CASSLSSGSTEAFF.

The gene calls are TRBV6-4 and TRBJ1-2, with a tentative D call TRBD1 (5 bases). Germline V gene data show CDR1 as MRHNA and CDR2 as SNTAGT. The V and J ends lost 3 bases and 5 bases respectively, with 19 bases between them. CDR3 length equals 16 residues. Here the CDR3 reads CASSDFRRGRAYGYTF. In DNA form, the CDR3 reads TGTGCCAGCAGTGATTTCAGGCGGGGGAGAGCTTATGGCTACACCTTC.

This clone was observed once. The chain recombines TRBV19 with TRBJ2-7, with D uncertain. The V and J ends lost 5 bases and 2 bases respectively, with 13 bases between them. Looked up from germline, CDR1 is LNHDA and CDR2 is SQIVND (reference sequence). The CDR3 covers 14 residues. The CDR3 sequence: CASSATFLPYEQYF. The CDR3, as DNA: TGTGCCAGTAGTGCGACCTTCTTACCCTACGAGCAGTACTTC.

V gene TRBV29-1 combines with J gene TRBJ2-1; D gene uncertain. The CDR3 contains 14 residues. The germline V and J ends were trimmed by 2 bases and 0 bases, with 8 bases remaining between them. Germline lookup yields CDR1 SQVTM and CDR2 ANQGSEA. The CDR3 region is CSVELRASYNEQFF. The CDR3 bases are TGCAGCGTTGAACTCCGGGCCTCCTACAATGAGCAGTTCTTC.

The chain carries TRBV6-4 and TRBJ1-5, with D uncertain. Trimming removed 0 bases from V and 1 base from J, with 22 bases in between. The CDR3 loop spans 20 amino acids. Germline CDR1 and CDR2: MRHNA and SNTAGT. CDR3 DNA sequence: TGTGCCAGCAGTGACTCAAGACGAGGAGGCTGCCTTTCGAGCAATCAGCCCCAGCATTTT. This encodes CASSDSRRGGCLSSNQPQHF.

This rearrangement joins TRBV15 to TRBJ1-2; the D is unclear. The V gene lost 0 bases and the J gene lost 1 base, with 12 bases spanning the gap. Germline V gene data show CDR1 as LNHNV and CDR2 as YYDKDF (reference sequence). This CDR3 has 16 residues. For the CDR3, the DNA is TGTGCCACCAGCAGAGATTTGGCATTATATAACTATGGCTACACCTTC. This translates into CATSRDLALYNYGYTF.

This clone appeared a single time. The J gene is TRBJ2-1, the V gene TRBV9; 11 nucleotides align to TRBD2. In germline, CDR1 is SGDLS, CDR2 YYNGEE. The V and J ends lost 3 bases and 6 bases, in that order; junction bases with no gene match: 5. CDR3 length equals 15 residues. CDR3 sequence reads: CASSEGLAGGNEQFF. Written as DNA, the CDR3 is TGTGCCAGCAGCGAAGGGCTAGCGGGAGGCAATGAGCAGTTCTTC.

This clone was recorded only once. The genes are TRBV6-6 and TRBJ1-2, with 8 bases identical to TRBD1. V lost 0 bases, J lost 1 base, and 4 bases stayed unmatched. Germline V gives CDR1 MNHNY, CDR2 SVGAGI (reference sequence). The CDR3 covers 16 residues. The CDR3 protein is CASSYSRTGFNYGYTF. The CDR3 DNA follows: TGTGCCAGCAGTTACTCGCGGACAGGGTTTAACTATGGCTACACCTTC.

The chain uses TRBV5-6 and TRBJ2-7; TRBD2 agrees at 10 bases. V was pared by 2 bases and J by 3 bases, with 2 bases of the junction left unmatched. The CDR3 length is 14 residues. Germline V gives CDR1 SGHDT, CDR2 YYEEEE. CDR3 residues: CASSFSGRFYEQYF. CDR3 bases: TGTGCCAGCAGCTTTAGCGGGAGGTTCTACGAGCAGTACTTC.

The chain has TRBV7-3 and TRBJ2-3; D perhaps matches TRBD2 (5 bases). Between the trimmed V and J ends, which lost 3 bases and 1 base, there was a span of 8 bases. The length of the CDR3 is 14 residues. Per the germline V gene, CDR1 is SGHTA and CDR2 is FQGTGA. The CDR3 sequence is CASSFGLRTDTQYF. CDR3 in DNA: TGTGCCAGCAGCTTCGGACTGCGCACAGATACGCAGTATTTT.

V gene TRBV28 combines with J gene TRBJ1-1; D ambiguous. V lost 1 base, J lost 2 bases, and 8 bases lay in between. The CDR3 is 14 amino acids. Germline V lookup: CDR1 MDHEN, CDR2 SYDVKM. The CDR3 region is CASSLFRGNTEAFF. CDR3 coding DNA: TGTGCCAGCAGTTTATTTCGGGGTAACACTGAAGCTTTCTTT.

This clone was observed once. The chain joins TRBV6-4 to TRBJ2-1; 9 nucleotides agree with TRBD2. V dropped 2 bases and J dropped 0; count of bases not matched to a gene: 2. Germline V gives CDR1 MRHNA, CDR2 SNTAGT. CDR3 length equals 16 residues. CDR3 residues: CASSDVSGSSYNEQFF. The CDR3 DNA is TGTGCCAGCAGTGACGTTAGCGGGAGCTCCTACAATGAGCAGTTCTTC.

The chain couples TRBV27 to TRBJ2-2; TRBD2 matches at 8 bases. Germline-derived CDR1 and CDR2 are MNHEY and SMNVEV (reference sequence). V lost 6 bases and J lost 3; bases outside the gene matches: 6. This CDR3 is 15 amino acids long. DNA of the CDR3: TGTGCCAGCAGGCGAGCGGGAGTAGACACCGGGGAGCTGTTTTTT. This translates into CASRRAGVDTGELFF.

This sequence joins TRBV27 and TRBJ1-5; D call uncertain. Germline CDR1 reads MNHEY; CDR2 reads SMNVEV (reference sequence). This CDR3 region has 15 residues. Trimming removed 9 bases from V and 0 bases from J, with 15 bases in between. The CDR3 nucleotides are TGTGCCAGTAACCCAGCCGTCTATAGCAATCAGCCCCAGCATTTT. This sequence encodes CASNPAVYSNQPQHF.

J is TRBJ2-7 and V is TRBV19; tentative D call: TRBD2 (6 bases). Germline loops: CDR1 LNHDA, CDR2 SQIVND (reference sequence). CDR3 length: 16 amino acids. V shed 9 bases and J shed 4 bases, with 25 bases lying between them. CDR3 in amino acids: CASRRTGGGPLYEQYF. The DNA of the CDR3 is TGTGCCAGCCGAAGGACCGGGGGTGGTCCCTTATACGAGCAGTACTTC.

The rearrangement uses TRBV19 and TRBJ2-3; D is possibly TRBD2 (6 bases). The CDR3 spans 18 residues. The ends were cut back, 4 bases at V and 0 bases at J, with 20 bases in the middle. Germline lookup yields CDR1 LNHDA and CDR2 SQIVND (reference sequence). The chain's CDR3 is CASSTTLPFSGSTDTQYF. The CDR3 DNA is TGTGCCAGTAGTACGACCCTCCCGTTCAGCGGGAGCACAGATACGCAGTATTTT. The complete variable domain, with remaining parts taken from reference TRBV19 and TRBJ2-3, reads DGGITQSPKYLFRKEGQNVTLSCEQNLNHDAMYWYRQDPGQGLRLIYYSQIVNDFQKGDIAEGYSVSREKKESFPLTVTSAQKNPTAFYLCASSTTLPFSGSTDTQYFGPGTRLTVL.

This rearrangement joins TRBV3-1 (or the pseudogene TRBV3-2) to TRBJ2-7; 11 bases fit TRBD1. Germline-derived CDR1 and CDR2 are LGHDT and YNNKEL (reference sequence). The CDR3 is 15 amino acids. Trimming took 2 bases from V and 7 from J; bases not matched to a gene: 7. CDR3 bases: TGTGCCAGCAGCCAAACTGGACAGGGGGCTAGTGAGCAGTACTTC. Its protein product is CASSQTGQGASEQYF.

This clone showed up just once. The chain uses TRBV9 and TRBJ1-4; no clear D. The CDR3 totals 14 residues. With 3 bases removed from V and 8 bases from J, the gap between germline ends came to 14 bases. Germline V lookup: CDR1 SGDLS, CDR2 YYNGEE. DNA for the CDR3: TGTGCCAGCAGCGACCAACTCCTAGGGGAAAAACTGTTTTTT. This gives the protein CASSDQLLGEKLFF.

The chain links TRBV24-1 to TRBJ1-5; 7 bases are shared with TRBD1. The germline gives CDR1 KGHDR, CDR2 SFDVKD. V gave up 4 bases and J gave up 4 bases; unmatched junction bases: 9. This CDR3 spans 16 amino acids. Here the CDR3 DNA reads TGTGCCACCAGTGACCCACGACAGGGAGGAAATCAGCCCCAGCATTTT. Encoded protein: CATSDPRQGGNQPQHF.

J is TRBJ2-1 and V is TRBV27; tentative D call: TRBD1 (6 bases). The CDR3 has 15 residues. Germline lookup yields CDR1 MNHEY and CDR2 SMNVEV (reference sequence). Trimming removed 8 bases from V and 8 bases from J, with 22 bases in between. Here the CDR3 reads CASRIRQDPIHEQFF. The CDR3 bases are TGTGCCAGCCGTATTCGACAGGACCCCATCCATGAGCAGTTCTTC.

The V and J genes are TRBV10-3 and TRBJ1-1; 9 bases match TRBD1. Germline trimming cut 5 bases from V and 3 bases from J; bases unmatched to any gene: 4. Germline V gene sequence: CDR1 ENHRY, CDR2 SYGVKD. The CDR3 runs to 14 residues. CDR3 nucleotides: TGTGCCATCAGTTATGACAGGGGGTACACTGAAGCTTTCTTT. Protein product: CAISYDRGYTEAFF.

CDR3 sequence reads: CASRPNQIKGEQYF. CDR3 bases: TGTGCCAGCAGACCGAACCAGATCAAGGGAGAGCAGTACTTC. The chain has TRBV4-2 and TRBJ2-7; D is uncertain. CDR1 is LGHNA, CDR2 YNFKEQ, per germline. This CDR3 comprises 14 residues. The germline V and J ends were trimmed by 6 bases and 7 bases, with 19 bases remaining between them.

The chain couples TRBV15 to TRBJ1-2; 8 bases agree with TRBD1. This CDR3 has 16 residues. With 1 base clipped from V and 0 bases from J, the junction kept 4 bases outside the gene matches. The germline V gene has CDR1 LNHNV and CDR2 YYDKDF (reference sequence). This CDR3 reads CATSRVATGANYGYTF. The CDR3 bases are TGTGCCACCAGCAGAGTGGCGACAGGGGCTAACTATGGCTACACCTTC.